The 2 T cell receptor beta chains reported below all come from one sample, sequenced in a study of blood T cell repertoires in COVID-19. Here immunoSEQ multiplex PCR was the method, and the copy in TCRdb shows in-frame clones only, minus some. The sample lists about 170,000 clones, 65% to 80% occurring once. The sample comprised PBMCs or T cells enriched from blood (not recorded which). The receptors were sampled from a woman in her seventies in a cohort exposed to, infected with or recovered from COVID-19 (not recorded which).

This chain uses TRBV7-2 with TRBJ2-7; TRBD2 matches 7 bases. V was clipped by 3 bases and J by 6 bases; unmatched bases: 11. Germline CDR1 is SGHTA and CDR2 is FQGNSA. This CDR3 region has 15 residues. The CDR3 nucleotides read TGTGCCAGCAGCTTCAGCCGGACTAGTATCATCGAGCAGTACTTC. Translated: CASSFSRTSIIEQYF.

The V call is TRBV5-1, the J call TRBJ1-3; the match to TRBD1 covers 7 bases. V dropped 1 base and J dropped 0; count of bases not matched to a gene: 4. CDR3 length: 16 residues. Germline V CDR1 and CDR2: SGHRS, YFSETQ. CDR3 sequence reads: CASSLRDSYSGNTIYF. The CDR3 nucleotides read TGCGCCAGCAGCTTGAGGGACAGTTACTCTGGAAACACCATATATTTT.